Below, one T cell receptor beta chain is given with its context. Library preparation (for TCRbeta) was performed with unique molecular identifiers. TCRdb analysed the PCR reads with MiXCR anew, one entry per CDR3 protein. The table has 350,000 to 400,000 distinct CDR3 sequences, 20% seen once. These data are taken from a study of T-cell reconstitution after alpha-beta-depleted transplantation in children. The CDR3 runs 14 residues. Trimming took 3 bases from V and 4 from J, leaving 13 bases between them. Germline assignment: CDR1 SGHRS and CDR2 YFSETQ. The gene calls are TRBV5-1 and TRBJ1-1; TRBD1 is a possible D gene (6 bases). The clonotype was recovered from a human donor who donated a stem cell graft to a child with acute myeloid leukemia. The sample here was PBMCs from the stem cell graft donor, taken from the stem cell graft. CDR3 region: CASSSSTGSTEAFF. For the CDR3, the DNA is TGCGCCAGCAGCTCCTCCACAGGGAGCACTGAAGCTTTCTTT.